The clone carrying this T cell receptor (beta chain) was counted a single time. The method was immunoSEQ multiplex PCR; TCRdb's version includes in-frame clones alone and lacks a portion of them. The sample contains more than 60,000 clones, 85% of which appear only once. The sample belongs to a study of OX40 agonist ivuxolimab in advanced cancers. The overall study: With a range of roughly 20 to 80, age averaged approximately 55 years, and about 80% were male. Partial responses were seen in three patients, one with hepatocellular carcinoma and two with cutaneous melanoma. Prior anti-PD-1, anti-PD-L1 or anti-CTLA-4 therapy did not bar entry, and roughly 40% had some.

The V gene's germline CDR1 is GTSNPN and CDR2 SVGIG (reference sequence). Between the trimmed V and J ends, which lost 4 bases and 4 bases, there was a span of 10 bases. CDR3 length equals 12 residues. The rearrangement links TRBV30 to TRBJ1-2; no reliable D call. This receptor was identified in an adult with an advanced solid tumor such as melanoma, head and neck, liver or kidney cancer. The sequenced sample was CD4+ or CD8+ T cells sorted from blood, obtained in a trial of the OX40 agonist ivuxolimab. DNA of the CDR3: TGTGCCTGGATGACGATCGCCTATGGCTACACCTTC. It specifies CAWMTIAYGYTF.